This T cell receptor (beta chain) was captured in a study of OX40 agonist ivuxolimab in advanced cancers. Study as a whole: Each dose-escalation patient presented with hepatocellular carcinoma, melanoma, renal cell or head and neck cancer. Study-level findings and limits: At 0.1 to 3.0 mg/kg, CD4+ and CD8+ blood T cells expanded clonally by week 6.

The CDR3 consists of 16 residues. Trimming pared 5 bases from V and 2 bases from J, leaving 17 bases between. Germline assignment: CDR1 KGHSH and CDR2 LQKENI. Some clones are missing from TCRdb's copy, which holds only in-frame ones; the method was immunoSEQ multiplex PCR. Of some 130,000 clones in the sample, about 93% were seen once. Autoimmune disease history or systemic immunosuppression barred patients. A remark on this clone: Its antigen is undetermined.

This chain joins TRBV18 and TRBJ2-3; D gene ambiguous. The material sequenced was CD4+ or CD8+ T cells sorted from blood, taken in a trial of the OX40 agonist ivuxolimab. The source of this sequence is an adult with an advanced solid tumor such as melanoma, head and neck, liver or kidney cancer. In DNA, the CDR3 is TGTGCCAGCTCAAACAAGGACCCCCTGATCACAGATACGCAGTATTTT. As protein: CASSNKDPLITDTQYF.